This paragraph reports one TCR beta chain. Its specific antigen is unknown. Per-nucleotide qualities are absent, and no much larger clonotype sits a single base away. The sample belongs to a study of blood T cell repertoires in COVID-19 (dated by TCRdb to the early 2020s). Regarding the research as a whole: Collaborator samples came from the United States, Italy and Spain and covered acute and convalescent phases of COVID-19. Nearly every sample came with metadata listing a de-identified subject ID, COVID-19 status, age in years and sex. A freely available public database, intended as a resource for researchers studying the immune response to SARS-CoV-2, is where the repertoires were released. Samples were obtained from the ongoing ImmuneRACE study (first 160 participants) and from about 1,300 subjects provided by 6 global collaborators. The dataset comprised deeply sampled blood TCRbeta repertoires from subjects exposed to, actively infected with, or recovered from COVID-19. Where available, HLA class I and class II types were obtained from metadata supplied by the sample provider rather than from assay-based typing. The material from the prospective study consisted of cDNA or gDNA derived from T cells, B-cell-depleted T cells, or PBMCs.

TCRbeta CDR3 regions were amplified from genomic DNA by means of the immunoSEQ Assay, a bias-controlled multiplex PCR. The paper's data handling went like this. Nucleated cell counts per sample were estimated from amplification of reference gene primers within the assay. To quantify the absolute abundance of each unique TCRbeta CDR3 rearrangement, sequence reads were collapsed and filtered. For each sample, productive Simpson clonality was calculated as the square root of Simpson's diversity index across productive rearrangements. The clones in this table, taken by TCRdb from immuneACCESS, are in-frame only. Not every clone is retained; where verified, under half of the shortfall comes from an unresolved V gene, and the cause of the rest is unknown. V, J and clone size are taken as reported in that table, and D and trimming were inferred from the DNA itself. Within this sample are about 190,000 clones, with almost 90% of them counted one time only. Jointly, the top ten make up about 1.7% of the sample.

The CDR3 sequence holds 13 residues, the cysteine and phenylalanine included. Here the CDR3 DNA is all that survives: 39 bases in frame from base 1. At the junction V is shortened by 6 bases and J by 4 bases, with 12 bases in between. Via the germline V gene, CDR1 is MNHEY and CDR2 SVGAGI. Each collaborating institution followed its own protocols to collect whole blood in K2EDTA tubes. For TCRbeta analysis, collaborators shipped samples as frozen whole blood, isolated PBMCs, or DNA extracted from either of those sample types. Paper-wide results and their limitations: The quantity of clinical and demographic metadata differed by source and by participant and was supplied without curation.

The clonotype originates from a man aged 18 to 29 with active or convalescent COVID-19. The sample consisted of peripheral blood. The rearrangement combines TRBV6-5 with TRBJ1-2; the D gene assignment is ambiguous. The CDR3 reads as follows: CASRGGGPYGYTF. Read as DNA, the sequence is TGTGCCAGCAGAGGCGGAGGCCCCTATGGCTACACCTTC.